The clone carrying this TCR beta chain was detected a few times. This record belongs to a study of blood T cells in healthy people across ages. The authors ran a second PCR of 7 to 11 cycles using a sample-barcoded 5' primer and a J-beta primer mix. MiXCR was run by TCRdb on the 5' RACE reads, yielding one entry per CDR3 protein. The sample carries roughly 1,700,000 distinct CDR3 sequences, 28% recorded once. The V segment lost 4 bases and the J segment 1 base; nucleotides outside the gene matches: 15. CDR1 SGDLS and CDR2 YYNGEE come from the germline V gene. The CDR3 extends over 19 amino acids. The gene calls are TRBV9 and TRBJ2-3; 10 bases fit TRBD2. The sample consisted of blood. The sequence was collected from a woman aged 25-40 years in good health. The CDR3 region is CASSRRLAGSGRGTDTQYF. The DNA of the CDR3 is TGTGCCAGCAGCCGAAGACTAGCGGGTTCCGGACGGGGCACAGATACGCAGTATTTT.